This T cell receptor beta chain was documented in a study of cytomegalovirus exposure and HLA in healthy donors (dated by TCRdb to about 2017). Background for the entire study: An earlier analysis of under 600 of the donors reported roughly 270 Gb of sequence data and approximately 110 million unique TCR beta sequences from 190 million or so T cells. About 280 gigabases of sequencing data and 91 million or so unique TCR sequences made up an early release that covered 500 to 650 HLA-typed donors. Of the roughly 400 genotyped donors, roughly 85% fell in the genetic ancestry cluster associated with self-reported Caucasian donors. The study aimed to test whether signatures of past pathogen exposure could be identified by cataloging public T cell receptors. Using immunosequencing, the study profiled T cell repertoires from fewer than 850 subjects and related those repertoires to cytomegalovirus serostatus. A separate validation cohort of approximately 130 different subjects was used in addition to the roughly 620-subject first cohort. The study combined high-throughput TCR immunosequencing, statistical association of individual TCRs with disease status, and machine learning to predict cytomegalovirus infection status. A later analysis re-analyzed previously published TCR beta repertoires from about 730 donors and added high-resolution HLA genotyping to study TCR occurrence patterns. The later analysis used no new phenotypic data to find candidate immune exposures, relying instead on TCR beta sequences and their occurrence across donors. An earlier analysis of around 580 of the donors used high-throughput TCR beta sequencing to judge whether each TCR beta V gene segment behaved as functional or pseudogenic. Donor age, sex, ethnicity and CMV serostatus were compiled together with the repertoire data. A later genetic analysis took genome-wide SNP genotypes for about 55% of the roughly 670 donors and used that subset as a discovery cohort. Every repertoire in the discovery cohort had been generated on one and the same sequencing platform. Class I and class II HLA loci were covered by the typing at four-digit resolution. The number of donors typed differed by locus, with about 629-630 for A, B, C, DRB1 and DQB1, around 500 for DQA1, 600 to 610 for DPA1, and under 490 for DPB1. A few DR-DQ haplotypes were treated as single units for association and clustering because of strong linkage in the cohort. Among over 350 genotyped donors of the cohort, an average of about 240,000 unique TCR beta nucleotide sequences were sequenced per donor, around 18% of them non-productive.

What the work shows at the level of the full study, not this receptor alone: A cluster of highly shared sequence variants was judged likely to represent a technical artifact of the sequencing pipeline. In both the original and validation cohorts, the classifier was reported to diagnose cytomegalovirus status with high specificity and sensitivity. Broadly in line with IMGT annotations, most TCR beta V segments showed up in productive rearrangements about 90% or about 30% of the time in an earlier analysis of several hundred of the donors. Compared with equally common non-associated chains, HLA-associated TCR beta chains in a later analysis were more clonally expanded and had lower generation probabilities. The earlier analysis of approximately 560 of the donors excluded seventeen rarely observed V segments, including chromosome 9 orphons, because counts were too low. In a later genetic analysis, fewer N-insertions in productive TCRs were reported among donors in an Asian-associated ancestry cluster than the roughly 700-donor mean. While some public TCRs were present in many individuals, most TCR sequences turned up only very rarely across donors. HLA typing was unavailable for some donors at each locus, so association tests used only the typed subset. Linkage disequilibrium might explain the correlated functional status among segregating V segments, but an unknown experimental factor could not be ruled out. The presence/absence analyses assumed that sequencing depth was roughly uniform across donors, and that assumption may not be true. A few of the identified cytomegalovirus-associated TCR beta chains were confirmed in vitro to be specific for cytomegalovirus antigens. CMV serostatus was the only immune exposure information available for the cohort. Most CMV-associated TCR beta chains appeared to be HLA-restricted in a later analysis, and the HLA associations seemed to be driven largely by CMV exposure. A further reported finding was that TCR beta sequences accurately predicted the HLA-A and HLA-B alleles for most subjects in the first cohort. Several of the top co-occurrence clusters appeared to be linked to parvovirus B19, influenza, CMV and Epstein-Barr virus, according to a later analysis. A later analysis associated 15,000 to 20,000 TCR beta sequences with specific HLA alleles at a false discovery rate of 0.05. The authors suggested that the approach could potentially be generalized to other disease states and immunological phenotypes. When HLA alleles, especially DR and DQ, strongly co-occurred, attributing TCR associations to individual alleles was difficult. In a later analysis, the rate of TCR association differed among HLA loci, with DRB1 alleles having the most associated TCRs and HLA-C alleles having the fewest. The study listed 164 TCR beta chains as associated with cytomegalovirus. An association between a missense DCLRE1C variant and V-gene and J-gene trimming of TCR beta chains was found in a later genetic analysis and replicated in an independent cohort. Some IMGT-functional V segments, including TRBV6-2 and TRBV6-3, could not be distinguished by the 87-base-pair reads and were therefore excluded. Only TCR beta chains were sequenced in this cohort, and the absence of alpha or paired-chain data limited detectable features.

Only a few counts were recorded for this clone. No antigen is known for it. One base away there is no much larger clone; base qualities are not given. The cohort comprised hundreds of healthy bone marrow donors. At the time of sampling, all cohort members were nominally healthy, though unrecorded immune exposures were likely present. The donor was CMV seronegative and was included in the group of several hundred seronegative cohort members. A peripheral blood sample was collected from each donor, and TCR beta sequencing was performed on peripheral blood mononuclear cells. Genomic DNA was extracted from the blood cell samples with the Qiagen DNeasy Blood Extraction Kit. Inclusive of the bounding cysteine and phenylalanine, the CDR3 is 13 residues long. The read is trimmed to its CDR3 DNA, 39 bases read in frame from base 1. As encoded in the germline V gene, CDR1 is SGHTS while CDR2 is YDEGEE. The V and J ends are trimmed by 0 bases and 0 bases, leaving 3 bases between them.

The library came from the immunoSEQ multiplex PCR assay. The multiplex PCR relied on a mix of 60 forward primers for TCR Vbeta segments and 13 reverse primers for TCR Jbeta segments. The CDR3 region of rearranged TCR beta genes was amplified from genomic DNA by a multiplex PCR assay. On the Illumina HiSeq System, the amplified TCR beta libraries were sequenced as 87-base-pair reads. Per the original workflow: A later analysis tallied 75 million to 95 million unique TCR beta chains across the 666 repertoires, and around 9.9 million of those chains were shared by two or more donors. Raw reads were error-corrected and collapsed into unique sequences by a nearest-neighbor algorithm in which closely related sequences were merged to remove PCR and sequencing errors. Alignment of CDR3 sequences to IMGT reference sequences was used to assign V, D and J gene segments. For a sequence to be retained, a match of at least six nucleotides to both a V gene segment and a J gene segment was required. A rearrangement counted as productive if the CDR3 had no stop codons and remained in frame with V and J, and every other rearrangement counted as non-productive. CDR3 was defined by IMGT convention, running from the second conserved V-encoded cysteine to the conserved J-encoded phenylalanine. Sequences without an unambiguous match to a single V gene segment were excluded from the earlier analysis of about 630 of the donors. In an earlier analysis of 450 to 700 of the donors, V segments were called functional above 56.7% productive rearrangements and were called segregating when the between-donor standard deviation exceeded 5%. To diagnose cytomegalovirus status from the catalog of TCR beta chain sequences, a statistical classification framework was built. A later analysis assigned V and J genes by comparing TCR nucleotide sequences with IMGT/GENE-DB human TR gene sequences. Using the TCRdist pipeline, a later analysis assigned CDR3 sequences along with most-parsimonious VDJ recombination scenarios. In a later analysis, every TCR beta chain was defined by the combination of its CDR3 amino acid sequence and its V-gene family, and reads without a unique V-gene family were dropped. To address suspected cross-contamination and a sequencing artifact, a later analysis removed roughly 580 highly shared, low-generation-probability nucleotide sequences. In a later analysis, a clonal expansion index was calculated for each public chain from normalized within-repertoire ranks of inferred template counts. In a later analysis, generation probabilities were computed with a VDJ recombination model fitted to out-of-frame rearrangements, and the resulting probabilities were checked against IGoR. In a later analysis, TCR-TCR, TCR-HLA and TCR-CMV co-occurrence was scored with hypergeometric tests, and a repertoire-size bias correction was applied to TCR pairs. False discovery rates were estimated in a later analysis by permuting HLA or CMV assignments 20 times. In a later analysis, co-occurring TCRs were grouped with DBSCAN, and TCRdist sequence similarity was added when clustering was performed within HLA-allele-positive subsets. Repertoires with fewer than 30,000 or more than 120,000 public chains were left out of co-occurrence clustering, as were five repertoires with anomalous nucleotide sharing. As stored in TCRdb, this immuneACCESS dataset retains in-frame rearrangements with V and J assigned. A fraction of the clones does not appear; measured against another copy, unresolved V genes explain less than half of the discrepancy, and the remainder lacks a known reason. The V and J calls and clone size were taken over from that table, and D and trimming were inferred from the DNA. Within this sample are about 140,000 clones, with 60% to 80% of them counted one time only. The top ten constitute about 5% of the sample.

The sequenced sample consisted of PBMCs. This clonotype was obtained from a male donor in good health and CMV-seronegative. Recombination connected TRBV5-8 to TRBJ1-2, with an unclear D gene assignment. The CDR3 reads CASSLVANYGYTF. The base sequence is TGTGCCAGCAGCTTGGTAGCTAACTATGGCTACACCTTC.